Detailed here is one T cell receptor (beta chain). Its specificity is unknown. These data originate in a study of cytomegalovirus exposure and HLA in healthy donors. Findings and caveats of the study: A missense DCLRE1C variant was associated with V- and J-gene trimming of TCR beta chains in a later analysis, and an independent cohort replicated the association. The records held CMV serostatus as the only immune exposure information.

The length of the CDR3 is 15 residues. Germline V gives CDR1 SEHNR, CDR2 FQNEAQ (reference sequence). The PCR employed 60 Vbeta primers together with 13 Jbeta primers. Under the authors' procedure: A later analysis counted 80 million or so unique TCR beta chains, around 12 million shared. The protocol was immunoSEQ multiplex PCR, while the TCRdb copy is restricted to in-frame clones and leaves out a portion. For V, J and clone size, that table is used; D and trimming come from the DNA. The table includes roughly 190,000 clones, approximately 78% detected once. The sequence was collected from a woman aged 18-29 years in good health and CMV-seronegative. The specimen was PBMCs. The rearrangement uses TRBV7-9 and TRBJ2-5, with D possibly being TRBD1 (7 bases). The J call may be wrong; the DNA end is better matched by TRBJ2-7. The DNA of the CDR3 is TGTGCCAGCACCAAGGAGGGGCAGGGGGTCTACGAGCAGTACTTC. This codes for CASTKEGQGVYEQYF.